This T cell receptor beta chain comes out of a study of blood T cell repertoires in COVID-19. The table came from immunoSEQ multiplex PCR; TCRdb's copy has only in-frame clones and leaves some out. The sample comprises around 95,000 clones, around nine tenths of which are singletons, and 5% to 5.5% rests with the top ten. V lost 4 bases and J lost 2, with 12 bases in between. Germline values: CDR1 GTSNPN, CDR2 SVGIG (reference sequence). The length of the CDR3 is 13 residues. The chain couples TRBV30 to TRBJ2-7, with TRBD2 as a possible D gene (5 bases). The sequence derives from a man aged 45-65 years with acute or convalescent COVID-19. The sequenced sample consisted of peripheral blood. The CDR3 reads CAWKKAGTYEQYF. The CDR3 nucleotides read TGTGCCTGGAAGAAGGCGGGTACCTACGAGCAGTACTTC.